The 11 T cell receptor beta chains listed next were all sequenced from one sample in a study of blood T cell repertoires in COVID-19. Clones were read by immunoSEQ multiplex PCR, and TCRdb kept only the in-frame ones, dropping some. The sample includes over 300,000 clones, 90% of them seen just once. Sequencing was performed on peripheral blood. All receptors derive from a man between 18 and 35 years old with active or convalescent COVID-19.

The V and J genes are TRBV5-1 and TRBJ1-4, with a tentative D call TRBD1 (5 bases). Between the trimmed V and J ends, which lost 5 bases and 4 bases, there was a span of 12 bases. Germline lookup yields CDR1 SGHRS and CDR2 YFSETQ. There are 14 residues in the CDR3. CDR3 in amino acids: CASSRGTGNEKLFF. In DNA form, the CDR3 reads TGCGCCAGCAGTCGCGGGACGGGTAATGAAAAACTGTTTTTT.

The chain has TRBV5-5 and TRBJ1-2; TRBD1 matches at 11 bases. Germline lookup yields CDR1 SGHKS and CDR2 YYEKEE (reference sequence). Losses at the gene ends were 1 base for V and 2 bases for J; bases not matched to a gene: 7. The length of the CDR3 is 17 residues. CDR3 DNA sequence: TGTGCCAGCAGCTTGTGGACAGGGGGCGCACGGAACTATGGCTACACCTTC. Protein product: CASSLWTGGARNYGYTF.

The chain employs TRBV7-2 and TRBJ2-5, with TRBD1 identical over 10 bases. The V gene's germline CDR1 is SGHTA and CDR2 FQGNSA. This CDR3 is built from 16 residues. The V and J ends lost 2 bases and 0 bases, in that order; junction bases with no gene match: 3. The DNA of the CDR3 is TGTGCCAGCAGCTTAACGGGACAGGGGTACCAAGAGACCCAGTACTTC. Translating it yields CASSLTGQGYQETQYF.

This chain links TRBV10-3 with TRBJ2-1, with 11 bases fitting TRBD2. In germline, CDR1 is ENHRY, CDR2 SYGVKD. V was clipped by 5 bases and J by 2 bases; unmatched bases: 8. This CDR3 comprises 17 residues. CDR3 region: CAISNVGGLAAYNEQFF. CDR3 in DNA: TGTGCCATCAGTAACGTTGGGGGACTAGCGGCCTACAATGAGCAGTTCTTC.

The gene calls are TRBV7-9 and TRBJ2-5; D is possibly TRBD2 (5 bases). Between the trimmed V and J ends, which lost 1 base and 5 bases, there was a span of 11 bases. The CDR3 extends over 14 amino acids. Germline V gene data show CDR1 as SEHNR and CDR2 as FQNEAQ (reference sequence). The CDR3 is CASSLVSGEETQYF. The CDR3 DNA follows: TGTGCCAGCAGCTTAGTATCCGGGGAGGAGACCCAGTACTTC.

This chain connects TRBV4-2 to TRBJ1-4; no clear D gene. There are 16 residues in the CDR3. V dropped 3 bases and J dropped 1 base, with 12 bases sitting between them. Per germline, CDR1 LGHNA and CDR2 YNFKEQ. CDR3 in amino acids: CASSQLEEITNEKLFF. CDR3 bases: TGTGCCAGCAGCCAGCTGGAGGAGATAACTAATGAAAAACTGTTTTTT.

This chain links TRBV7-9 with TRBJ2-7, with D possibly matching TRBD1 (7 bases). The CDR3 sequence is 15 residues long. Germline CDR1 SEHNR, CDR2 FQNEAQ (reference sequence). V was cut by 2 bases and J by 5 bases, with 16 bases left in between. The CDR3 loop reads CASSLRQGGLDEQYF. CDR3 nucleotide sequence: TGTGCCAGCAGCTTAAGACAGGGAGGTCTCGACGAGCAGTACTTC.

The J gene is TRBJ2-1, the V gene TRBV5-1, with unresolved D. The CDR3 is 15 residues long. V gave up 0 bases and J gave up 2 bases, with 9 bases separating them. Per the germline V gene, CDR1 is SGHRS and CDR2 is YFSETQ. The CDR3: CASSLVSVPYNEQFF. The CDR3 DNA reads TGCGCCAGCAGCTTGGTATCGGTCCCCTACAATGAGCAGTTCTTC.

The CDR3 is CASSRERANYGYTF. The CDR3 DNA reads as TGTGCCAGCAGCCGGGAGAGGGCTAACTATGGCTACACCTTC. The gene calls are TRBV5-6 and TRBJ1-2; D gene ambiguous. Germline CDR1 is SGHDT and CDR2 is YYEEEE. V lost 4 bases and J 0 bases, leaving 10 bases between the germline ends. This CDR3 contains 14 residues.

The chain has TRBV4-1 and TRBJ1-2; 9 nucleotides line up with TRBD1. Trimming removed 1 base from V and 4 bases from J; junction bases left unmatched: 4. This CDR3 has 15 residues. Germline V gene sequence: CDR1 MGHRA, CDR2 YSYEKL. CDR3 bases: TGCGCCAGCAGCCAAGGGACAGGGGCCTCCTATGGCTACACCTTC. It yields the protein CASSQGTGASYGYTF.

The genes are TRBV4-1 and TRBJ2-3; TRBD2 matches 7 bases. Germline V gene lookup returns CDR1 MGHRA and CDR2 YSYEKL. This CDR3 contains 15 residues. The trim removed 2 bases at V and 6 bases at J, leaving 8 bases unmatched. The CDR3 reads CASSQTGLVPDTQYF. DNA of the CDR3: TGCGCCAGCAGCCAAACCGGACTAGTCCCCGATACGCAGTATTTT.